This record covers a single T cell receptor (beta chain). The antigen is unknown. This CDR3 has 16 amino acids. V was pared by 0 bases and J by 1 base, with 5 bases of the junction left unmatched. CDR1 is SGHRS and CDR2 is YFSETQ in the germline V gene. TCR beta cDNA libraries had unique molecular identifiers. TCRdb re-called the PCR reads with MiXCR, one entry per CDR3 protein. The table records roughly 870,000 distinct CDR3 sequences, about 57% of them present only once. The data belong to a study of post-analysis software for immune sequencing data. Overall study findings and caveats: A handful of TRBV segments (TRBV5-6, TRBV5-1 and TRBV20-1 among them) occurred more frequently in patients than in controls. Significantly decreased normalized Chao1 diversity was recorded for multiple sclerosis patients relative to controls. Same-batch samples co-clustered strongly by F measure.

This TCR was recovered from a girl aged 5-17 years with multiple sclerosis. The genes are TRBV5-1 and TRBJ2-5; 8 nucleotides match TRBD2. Input material: blood. The CDR3 is CASSLEPAGVQETQYF. Here the CDR3 DNA reads TGCGCCAGCAGCTTGGAACCAGCGGGAGTCCAAGAGACCCAGTACTTC.